This T cell receptor beta chain is from a study of blood T cells in healthy people across ages. Whole-study results and caveats: The study found more naive CD4+ cells and higher diversity in long-lived than aged donors. Roughly linearly, TCR beta diversity per million T cells fell as age increased.

With regard to this clonotype: No antigen is known for it.

Through a sample-barcoded 5' primer and a J-beta primer mix, a second PCR was run for about 6 to 12 cycles. MiXCR, applied by TCRdb to the 5' RACE reads, yields one record per CDR3 protein. Seen here are approximately 1,100,000 distinct CDR3 sequences, around 43% observed once, and the top ten hold approximately 20%. The people who gave samples were healthy Caucasians from Russia, aged about 6 to 100. The germline V gene has CDR1 MGHDK and CDR2 SYGVNS. Trimming pared 11 bases from V and 8 bases from J, leaving 22 bases between. This CDR3 comprises 14 residues. The J gene is TRBJ2-1, the V gene TRBV25-1, with D possibly matching TRBD2 (6 bases). The sequenced material came from blood. This receptor was obtained from a woman aged 60 to 75 in good health. The CDR3 bases are TGTGCCGCGCCGTCTCGGGAGCCGTGGGATGAGCAGTTCTTC. It encodes CAAPSREPWDEQFF.